The rows below give T cell receptor beta chains drawn from one sample of a study of cytomegalovirus exposure and HLA in healthy donors. Profiling relied on immunoSEQ multiplex PCR, and the TCRdb table lists in-frame clones only, not all of them. The data show about 130,000 clones, roughly 80% seen once. Sequencing was done on a sample of PBMCs. The source of these receptors is a male donor in good health and CMV-seronegative. Each CDR3 is given with its conserved first and last residue. Each record gives: CDR3 length, D gene, V gene, clone size, J gene, CDR3 protein, CDR3 DNA. D genes are given only for firm matches. Clone size appears in some rows only: once, few, many, or a class for an expanded clone.

cdr3_length: 16
d_call: TRBD2
v_call: TRBV5-6
clone_size: NA
j_call: TRBJ2-1
cdr3_aa: CASSLAGLAGGREQFF
cdr3_nt: TGTGCCAGCAGCTTGGCTGGTCTAGCGGGAGGCCGTGAGCAGTTCTTC

cdr3_length: 14
d_call: NA
v_call: TRBV7-9
clone_size: NA
j_call: TRBJ1-1
cdr3_aa: CASSFWDKNTEAFF
cdr3_nt: TGTGCCAGCAGTTTCTGGGACAAGAACACTGAAGCTTTCTTT

cdr3_length: 17
d_call: TRBD1
v_call: TRBV7-9
clone_size: NA
j_call: TRBJ2-7
cdr3_aa: CSSSLGGGTGGDREQYF
cdr3_nt: TGTTCCAGCAGCTTAGGGGGCGGGACAGGGGGGGATCGCGAGCAGTACTTC

cdr3_length: 18
d_call: TRBD2
v_call: TRBV5-4
clone_size: NA
j_call: TRBJ2-6
cdr3_aa: CASSFGRGHFSGANVLTF
cdr3_nt: TGTGCCAGCAGCTTCGGGAGGGGACATTTCTCTGGGGCCAACGTCCTGACTTTC

cdr3_length: 15
d_call: NA
v_call: TRBV6-5
clone_size: NA
j_call: TRBJ2-2
cdr3_aa: CASSPLNDLTGELFF
cdr3_nt: TGTGCCAGCAGTCCCCTAAACGATTTGACCGGGGAGCTGTTTTTT

cdr3_length: 13
d_call: TRBD1
v_call: TRBV29-1
clone_size: few
j_call: TRBJ1-1
cdr3_aa: CSVAGTGGTEAFF
cdr3_nt: TGCAGCGTGGCCGGGACAGGGGGTACTGAAGCTTTCTTT

cdr3_length: 12
d_call: NA
v_call: TRBV30
clone_size: few
j_call: TRBJ1-4
cdr3_aa: CTALGHNEKLFF
cdr3_nt: TGTACAGCATTGGGACATAATGAAAAACTGTTTTTT

cdr3_length: 15
d_call: TRBD1
v_call: TRBV5-4
clone_size: NA
j_call: TRBJ1-3
cdr3_aa: CASSFWDRAGNTIYF
cdr3_nt: TGTGCCAGCAGCTTCTGGGACAGGGCTGGAAACACCATATATTTT

cdr3_length: 14
d_call: TRBD1
v_call: TRBV5-1
clone_size: few
j_call: TRBJ1-2
cdr3_aa: CASSLGQGGYGYTF
cdr3_nt: TGCGCCAGCAGCTTGGGACAGGGAGGCTATGGCTACACCTTC

cdr3_length: 14
d_call: NA
v_call: TRBV7-2
clone_size: NA
j_call: TRBJ1-4
cdr3_aa: CASGQRQASEKLFF
cdr3_nt: TGTGCCAGCGGACAGAGGCAGGCCAGCGAAAAACTGTTTTTT

cdr3_length: 15
d_call: TRBD1
v_call: TRBV5-1
clone_size: NA
j_call: TRBJ1-3
cdr3_aa: CASSWGQDFGNTIYF
cdr3_nt: TGCGCCAGCAGCTGGGGACAGGACTTTGGAAACACCATATATTTT

cdr3_length: 16
d_call: NA
v_call: TRBV28
clone_size: NA
j_call: TRBJ2-7
cdr3_aa: CASSFPKGGVSYEQYF
cdr3_nt: TGTGCCAGCAGTTTCCCCAAGGGGGGGGTTTCCTACGAGCAGTACTTC

cdr3_length: 15
d_call: TRBD1
v_call: TRBV7-9
clone_size: NA
j_call: TRBJ1-5
cdr3_aa: CASSSRGAGNQPQHF
cdr3_nt: TGTGCCAGCAGCAGCAGGGGGGCCGGCAATCAGCCCCAGCATTTT

cdr3_length: 15
d_call: TRBD1
v_call: TRBV9
clone_size: NA
j_call: TRBJ2-1
cdr3_aa: CASSASGGSYNEQFF
cdr3_nt: TGTGCCAGCAGCGCTTCAGGGGGCAGCTACAATGAGCAGTTCTTC

cdr3_length: 15
d_call: TRBD1
v_call: TRBV9
clone_size: few
j_call: TRBJ1-2
cdr3_aa: CASSVALGQGSGYTF
cdr3_nt: TGTGCCAGCAGCGTAGCTTTGGGACAGGGATCTGGCTACACCTTC

cdr3_length: 15
d_call: NA
v_call: TRBV7-2
clone_size: NA
j_call: TRBJ1-2
cdr3_aa: CASSLVPDTNYGYTF
cdr3_nt: TGTGCCAGCAGCTTAGTCCCAGACACTAACTATGGCTACACCTTC

cdr3_length: 16
d_call: NA
v_call: TRBV5-1
clone_size: NA
j_call: TRBJ2-3
cdr3_aa: CASSSAGTYGTDTQYF
cdr3_nt: TGCGCCAGCAGCTCGGCCGGGACATATGGCACAGATACGCAGTATTTT

cdr3_length: 14
d_call: TRBD1
v_call: TRBV6-5
clone_size: NA
j_call: TRBJ2-2
cdr3_aa: CASSYSLRTGGLFF
cdr3_nt: TGTGCCAGCAGTTACTCTTTGCGGACAGGGGGTCTGTTTTTT

cdr3_length: 15
d_call: TRBD2
v_call: TRBV5-4
clone_size: NA
j_call: TRBJ2-1
cdr3_aa: CASSGLEGRANEQFF
cdr3_nt: TGTGCCAGCAGCGGACTAGAAGGGCGGGCCAATGAGCAGTTCTTC

cdr3_length: 15
d_call: NA
v_call: TRBV6-5
clone_size: NA
j_call: TRBJ1-5
cdr3_aa: CASSSTGQRDQPQHF
cdr3_nt: TGTGCCAGCAGTTCCACAGGACAGAGGGATCAGCCCCAGCATTTT

cdr3_length: 14
d_call: NA
v_call: TRBV7-2
clone_size: NA
j_call: TRBJ2-1
cdr3_aa: CASSPLGMGNEQFF
cdr3_nt: TGTGCCAGCAGCCCGCTAGGTATGGGCAATGAGCAGTTCTTC

cdr3_length: 17
d_call: NA
v_call: TRBV21-1
clone_size: NA
j_call: TRBJ1-5
cdr3_aa: CASSKFLWRCSNQPQHF
cdr3_nt: TGTGCCAGCAGCAAATTCTTGTGGAGGTGCAGCAATCAGCCCCAGCATTTT

cdr3_length: 17
d_call: NA
v_call: TRBV6-1
clone_size: NA
j_call: TRBJ2-1
cdr3_aa: CASSAVVGGGAYNEQFF
cdr3_nt: TGTGCCAGCAGTGCTGTTGTGGGAGGAGGGGCCTACAATGAGCAGTTCTTC

cdr3_length: 18
d_call: TRBD1
v_call: TRBV4-2
clone_size: NA
j_call: TRBJ2-7
cdr3_aa: CASSQEGQGVRMGYEQYF
cdr3_nt: TGTGCCAGCAGCCAAGAGGGACAGGGGGTACGGATGGGCTACGAGCAGTACTTC

cdr3_length: 14
d_call: NA
v_call: TRBV10-2
clone_size: few
j_call: TRBJ1-1
cdr3_aa: CASRRGSMNTEAFF
cdr3_nt: TGCGCCAGCAGACGGGGATCAATGAACACTGAAGCTTTCTTT

cdr3_length: 15
d_call: NA
v_call: TRBV6-6
clone_size: NA
j_call: TRBJ2-2
cdr3_aa: CASSYGAGNTGELFF
cdr3_nt: TGTGCCAGCAGTTACGGGGCAGGGAACACCGGGGAGCTGTTTTTT

cdr3_length: 14
d_call: TRBD1
v_call: TRBV5-1
clone_size: NA
j_call: TRBJ2-2
cdr3_aa: CASSLTGGFGELFF
cdr3_nt: TGCGCCAGCAGCTTGACAGGGGGCTTCGGGGAGCTGTTTTTT

cdr3_length: 15
d_call: TRBD2
v_call: TRBV9
clone_size: NA
j_call: TRBJ2-7
cdr3_aa: CASSEDPGLAREQYF
cdr3_nt: TGTGCCAGCAGCGAGGACCCGGGACTAGCTCGAGAGCAGTACTTC

cdr3_length: 13
d_call: TRBD1
v_call: TRBV27
clone_size: NA
j_call: TRBJ1-1
cdr3_aa: CASRRTGSTEAFF
cdr3_nt: TGTGCCAGCAGAAGGACAGGGAGCACTGAAGCTTTCTTT

cdr3_length: 18
d_call: TRBD2
v_call: TRBV29-1
clone_size: NA
j_call: TRBJ2-6
cdr3_aa: CSVEEASGSFSGANVLTF
cdr3_nt: TGCAGCGTTGAAGAGGCTAGCGGGAGCTTCTCTGGGGCCAACGTCCTGACTTTC

cdr3_length: 17
d_call: NA
v_call: TRBV5-6
clone_size: NA
j_call: TRBJ2-1
cdr3_aa: CASSLTRRDSSKGEQFF
cdr3_nt: TGTGCCAGCAGCTTGACGCGGCGGGACAGCTCTAAGGGTGAGCAGTTCTTC

cdr3_length: 16
d_call: TRBD1
v_call: TRBV5-1
clone_size: NA
j_call: TRBJ2-1
cdr3_aa: CASSLDRDRGRNEQFF
cdr3_nt: TGCGCCAGCAGCTTGGATCGGGACAGGGGGAGGAATGAGCAGTTCTTC

cdr3_length: 13
d_call: TRBD1
v_call: TRBV30
clone_size: few
j_call: TRBJ1-2
cdr3_aa: CAWSPGGGYGYTF
cdr3_nt: TGTGCCTGGAGTCCAGGGGGCGGCTATGGCTACACCTTC

cdr3_length: 14
d_call: TRBD2
v_call: TRBV7-9
clone_size: few
j_call: TRBJ2-7
cdr3_aa: CASRVSGSSNEQYF
cdr3_nt: TGTGCCAGCAGAGTGAGCGGGAGCTCCAACGAGCAGTACTTC

cdr3_length: 14
d_call: NA
v_call: TRBV5-6
clone_size: NA
j_call: TRBJ2-2
cdr3_aa: CASSLGVNTGELFF
cdr3_nt: TGTGCCAGCAGCTTGGGAGTGAACACCGGGGAGCTGTTTTTT

cdr3_length: 11
d_call: NA
v_call: TRBV30
clone_size: NA
j_call: TRBJ1-2
cdr3_aa: CAWSDRSGYTF
cdr3_nt: TGTGCCTGGAGTGACAGGAGCGGCTACACCTTC

cdr3_length: 17
d_call: TRBD1
v_call: TRBV7-8
clone_size: NA
j_call: TRBJ1-6
cdr3_aa: CASSDHRQGSLNSPLHF
cdr3_nt: TGTGCCAGCAGTGATCACCGACAGGGGTCCCTTAATTCACCCCTCCACTTT

cdr3_length: 15
d_call: NA
v_call: TRBV10-3
clone_size: once
j_call: TRBJ2-1
cdr3_aa: CAISESGGPYNEQFF
cdr3_nt: TGTGCCATCAGTGAATCCGGGGGGCCGTACAATGAGCAGTTCTTC

cdr3_length: 15
d_call: TRBD2
v_call: TRBV11-2
clone_size: NA
j_call: TRBJ2-5
cdr3_aa: CASSLDRGGVETQYF
cdr3_nt: TGTGCCAGCAGCTTAGATCGGGGGGGAGTAGAGACCCAGTACTTC

cdr3_length: 15
d_call: NA
v_call: TRBV10-3
clone_size: NA
j_call: TRBJ2-7
cdr3_aa: CAISESGVPSYEQYF
cdr3_nt: TGTGCCATCAGTGAGTCCGGAGTACCCTCCTACGAGCAGTACTTC

cdr3_length: 17
d_call: TRBD1
v_call: TRBV5-1
clone_size: NA
j_call: TRBJ2-4
cdr3_aa: CASSRTGFELAKNIQYF
cdr3_nt: TGCGCCAGCAGCAGGACAGGATTTGAACTAGCCAAAAACATTCAGTACTTC

cdr3_length: 14
d_call: TRBD1
v_call: TRBV28
clone_size: NA
j_call: TRBJ2-7
cdr3_aa: CASSLDRGPYEQYF
cdr3_nt: TGTGCCAGCAGTTTGGACAGGGGGCCCTACGAGCAGTACTTC

cdr3_length: 13
d_call: NA
v_call: TRBV25-1
clone_size: NA
j_call: TRBJ2-2
cdr3_aa: CASSDRGTGELFF
cdr3_nt: TGTGCCAGCAGTGATCGGGGAACCGGGGAGCTGTTTTTT

cdr3_length: 15
d_call: TRBD1
v_call: TRBV10-3
clone_size: NA
j_call: TRBJ1-3
cdr3_aa: CAIRKQGVAGNTIYF
cdr3_nt: TGTGCCATCAGGAAGCAGGGGGTCGCTGGAAACACCATATATTTT

cdr3_length: 18
d_call: TRBD1
v_call: TRBV7-9
clone_size: NA
j_call: TRBJ1-6
cdr3_aa: CASSLRGPQSSYNSPLHF
cdr3_nt: TGTGCCAGCTCACTTAGGGGGCCGCAGAGCTCCTATAATTCACCCCTCCACTTT

cdr3_length: 16
d_call: NA
v_call: TRBV4-1
clone_size: NA
j_call: TRBJ2-1
cdr3_aa: CASSQVSGLPNNEQFF
cdr3_nt: TGCGCCAGCAGCCAAGTCTCAGGCCTACCCAACAATGAGCAGTTCTTC

cdr3_length: 13
d_call: NA
v_call: TRBV10-1
clone_size: NA
j_call: TRBJ1-1
cdr3_aa: CASSDSLNTEAFF
cdr3_nt: TGCGCCAGCAGTGACAGTTTGAACACTGAAGCTTTCTTT

cdr3_length: 14
d_call: TRBD1
v_call: TRBV6-5
clone_size: NA
j_call: TRBJ1-6
cdr3_aa: CASSRDRANSPLHF
cdr3_nt: TGTGCCAGCAGCAGGGACAGGGCGAATTCACCCCTCCACTTT

cdr3_length: 15
d_call: NA
v_call: TRBV25-1
clone_size: NA
j_call: TRBJ2-6
cdr3_aa: CASTPGSSGANVLTF
cdr3_nt: TGTGCCAGCACCCCCGGGAGCTCTGGGGCCAACGTCCTGACTTTC

cdr3_length: 14
d_call: NA
v_call: TRBV7-8
clone_size: NA
j_call: TRBJ1-2
cdr3_aa: CASSPQEANYGYTF
cdr3_nt: TGTGCCAGCAGCCCGCAAGAGGCTAACTATGGCTACACCTTC

cdr3_length: 16
d_call: TRBD2
v_call: TRBV7-9
clone_size: NA
j_call: TRBJ2-3
cdr3_aa: CSSSLGLAGLLDTQYF
cdr3_nt: TGTTCCAGCAGCCTTGGACTAGCGGGGTTATTAGATACGCAGTATTTT

cdr3_length: 15
d_call: NA
v_call: TRBV4-1
clone_size: NA
j_call: TRBJ1-3
cdr3_aa: CASSQEGLGGNTIYF
cdr3_nt: TGCGCCAGCAGCCAAGAGGGCCTTGGGGGAAACACCATATATTTT

cdr3_length: 16
d_call: TRBD1
v_call: TRBV27
clone_size: NA
j_call: TRBJ2-7
cdr3_aa: CASSLSFGTGDDEQYF
cdr3_nt: TGTGCCAGCAGTTTATCCTTTGGGACAGGGGACGACGAGCAGTACTTC

cdr3_length: 14
d_call: TRBD1
v_call: TRBV10-3
clone_size: NA
j_call: TRBJ2-5
cdr3_aa: CAISVRGPQETQYF
cdr3_nt: TGTGCCATCAGCGTAAGGGGGCCCCAAGAGACCCAGTACTTC

cdr3_length: 16
d_call: TRBD2
v_call: TRBV10-2
clone_size: NA
j_call: TRBJ2-7
cdr3_aa: CASSEALAGLIYEQYF
cdr3_nt: TGCGCCAGCAGCGAAGCACTAGCGGGATTAATTTACGAGCAGTACTTC

cdr3_length: 15
d_call: NA
v_call: TRBV11-2
clone_size: NA
j_call: TRBJ1-5
cdr3_aa: CASSLASGPGQPQHF
cdr3_nt: TGTGCCAGCAGCTTAGCGTCCGGGCCGGGGCAGCCCCAGCATTTT

cdr3_length: 15
d_call: NA
v_call: TRBV18
clone_size: NA
j_call: TRBJ2-7
cdr3_aa: CASSPSLTSAYEQYF
cdr3_nt: TGTGCCAGCTCACCTTCCCTGACATCCGCCTACGAGCAGTACTTC